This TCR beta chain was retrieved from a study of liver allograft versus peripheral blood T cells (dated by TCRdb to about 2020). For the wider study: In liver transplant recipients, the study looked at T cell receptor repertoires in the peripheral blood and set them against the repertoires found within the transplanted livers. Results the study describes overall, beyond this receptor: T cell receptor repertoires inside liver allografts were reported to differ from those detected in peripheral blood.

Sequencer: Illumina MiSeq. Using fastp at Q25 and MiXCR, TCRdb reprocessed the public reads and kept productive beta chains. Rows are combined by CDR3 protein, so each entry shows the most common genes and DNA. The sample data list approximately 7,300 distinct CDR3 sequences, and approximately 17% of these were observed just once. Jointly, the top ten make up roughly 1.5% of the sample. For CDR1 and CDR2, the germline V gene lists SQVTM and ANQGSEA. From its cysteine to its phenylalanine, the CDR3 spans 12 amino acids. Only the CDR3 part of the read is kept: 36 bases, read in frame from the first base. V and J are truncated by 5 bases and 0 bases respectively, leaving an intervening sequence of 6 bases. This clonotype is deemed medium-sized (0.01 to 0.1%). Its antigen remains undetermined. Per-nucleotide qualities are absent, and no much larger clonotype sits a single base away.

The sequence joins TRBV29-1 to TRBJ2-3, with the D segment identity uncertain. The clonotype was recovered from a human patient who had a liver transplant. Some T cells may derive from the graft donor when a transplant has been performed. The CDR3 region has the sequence CSVLKSTDTQYF. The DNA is TGCAGCGTTCTCAAGAGCACAGATACGCAGTATTTT.